Each of the 18 T cell receptor beta chains below was sequenced from the same sample in a study of T cell responses to AZD1222 COVID-19 vaccine. Here immunoSEQ multiplex PCR was the method, and the copy in TCRdb shows in-frame clones only, minus some. Of roughly 80,000 clones in the sample, over 75% were seen once. This specimen consisted of peripheral blood, obtained on day 0 of MenACWY control vaccination. The source is an adult in good health.

The rearrangement joins TRBV28 to TRBJ1-2, with D tentatively TRBD1 (6 bases). CDR1 and CDR2 (germline): MDHEN, SYDVKM. The CDR3 extends over 14 amino acids. V was trimmed by 4 bases and J by 5 bases, leaving 14 bases between them. The CDR3 DNA is TGTGCCAGCAGTTCCCAGGGGAACGTTTATGGCTACACCTTC. It specifies CASSSQGNVYGYTF.

This sequence joins TRBV25-1 and TRBJ1-1, with a tentative D call TRBD1 (5 bases). The V gene's germline CDR1 is MGHDK and CDR2 SYGVNS. This CDR3 has 16 residues. V was trimmed by 2 bases and J by 1 base, leaving 14 bases between them. The CDR3 sequence is CASSEIRRGTNTEAFF. The CDR3 DNA reads TGTGCCAGCAGTGAAATTCGACGGGGGACGAACACTGAAGCTTTCTTT.

The chain combines TRBV5-1 with TRBJ1-4; D not resolved. The V gene's germline CDR1 is SGHRS and CDR2 YFSETQ. V was pared by 5 bases and J by 8 bases, with 19 bases between. The CDR3 has 15 residues. The DNA for the CDR3 is TGCGCCAGCAGTCAAAAATCCGGGTATACGGAAAAACTGTTTTTT. Amino acids: CASSQKSGYTEKLFF.

The V gene is TRBV7-2, the J gene TRBJ2-2, with a tentative D call TRBD1 (5 bases). Trimming took off 1 base at V and 1 base at J, with 7 bases between the two ends. In germline, CDR1 is SGHTA, CDR2 FQGNSA. CDR3 length: 15 residues. The CDR3 protein is CASSLEGLNTGELFF. In nucleotides, the CDR3 is TGTGCCAGCAGCTTAGAGGGGCTGAACACCGGGGAGCTGTTTTTT.

The rearrangement uses TRBV7-2 and TRBJ2-4; 8 nucleotides match TRBD1. The J segment lost 0 bases and the V segment lost 1 base, leaving 11 bases of the junction unmatched. The CDR3 spans 19 residues. Looked up from germline, CDR1 is SGHTA and CDR2 is FQGNSA. CDR3 region: CASSLEDRGIGLAKNIQYF. The DNA of the CDR3 is TGTGCCAGCAGCTTAGAAGACAGGGGAATAGGCCTAGCCAAAAACATTCAGTACTTC.

This chain links TRBV7-2 with TRBJ2-3; the D is unclear. The CDR3 has 11 amino acids. Trimming took 7 bases from V and 6 from J, leaving 8 bases between them. Germline values: CDR1 SGHTA, CDR2 FQGNSA. CDR3 sequence reads: CASTPRDTQYF. The CDR3 DNA reads as TGTGCCAGCACCCCCAGGGATACGCAGTATTTT.

In DNA form, the CDR3 reads TGTGCCAGCAGCCGAGGGACTAGCGGGTCCCTTGACTACGAGCAGTACTTC. Protein product: CASSRGTSGSLDYEQYF. The rearrangement joins TRBV11-3 to TRBJ2-7, with TRBD2 identical over 12 bases. Germline CDR1 and CDR2: SGHNT and YENEEA. The length of the CDR3 is 17 residues. V lost 5 bases and J lost 3; bases outside the gene matches: 11.

The chain couples TRBV6-6 to TRBJ1-5; possibly TRBD1 for D (6 bases). Looked up from germline, CDR1 is MNHNY and CDR2 is SVGAGI (reference sequence). Trimming took 5 bases from V and 2 from J, leaving 22 bases between them. CDR3 size: 18 residues. The CDR3 DNA is TGTGCCAGCAGTCAAACCTTGGACAGTTTTGAGGGCAATCAGCCCCAGCATTTT. It is translated as CASSQTLDSFEGNQPQHF.

In DNA, the CDR3 is TGTGCCAGCAGTGAACACGGGAGGGCCTACGAGCAGTACTTC. Translation: CASSEHGRAYEQYF. The chain employs TRBV25-1 and TRBJ2-7; 8 nucleotides align to TRBD2. The J segment lost 2 bases and the V segment lost 2 bases, leaving 2 bases of the junction unmatched. Germline CDR1 MGHDK, CDR2 SYGVNS. The CDR3 is made up of 14 amino acids.

This sequence joins TRBV30 and TRBJ1-4, with 7 nucleotides matching TRBD1. This CDR3 has 15 amino acids. Germline trimming cut 4 bases from V and 7 bases from J; bases unmatched to any gene: 12. Per germline, CDR1 GTSNPN and CDR2 SVGIG (reference sequence). CDR3 sequence: CAWTTPTGQLEKLFF. In DNA, the CDR3 is TGTGCCTGGACCACCCCCACGGGACAGCTTGAAAAACTGTTTTTT.

The V and J genes are TRBV6-5 and TRBJ1-5, with 7 bases identical to TRBD1. The ends lost 7 bases at V and 3 bases at J; junction bases unmatched: 9. This CDR3 has 15 amino acids. Looked up from germline, CDR1 is MNHEY and CDR2 is SVGAGI. The DNA of the CDR3 is TGTGCCAGCAACCCAGACAGGGCGGACAATCAGCCCCAGCATTTT. It encodes CASNPDRADNQPQHF.

This chain connects TRBV27 to TRBJ1-2; 8 nucleotides match TRBD1. The trim removed 5 bases at V and 4 bases at J, leaving 9 bases unmatched. Germline assignment: CDR1 MNHEY and CDR2 SMNVEV (reference sequence). The CDR3 consists of 15 residues. The DNA of the CDR3 is TGTGCCAGCAGTCCAGACAGGGGAGCTGGCTATGGCTACACCTTC. It translates to CASSPDRGAGYGYTF.

The rearrangement links TRBV30 to TRBJ1-5, with D maybe TRBD1 (5 bases). CDR1 GTSNPN and CDR2 SVGIG come from the germline V gene (reference sequence). V was trimmed by 5 bases and J by 4 bases, leaving 12 bases between them. The CDR3 has 13 amino acids. CDR3: CAWSGSPNQPQHF. In DNA form, the CDR3 reads TGTGCCTGGTCAGGGAGTCCGAATCAGCCCCAGCATTTT.

The rearrangement joins TRBV9 to TRBJ1-2; 7 nucleotides match TRBD1. This CDR3 has 12 residues. Germline V gene sequence: CDR1 SGDLS, CDR2 YYNGEE. The trim removed 3 bases at V and 9 bases at J, leaving 5 bases unmatched. DNA of the CDR3: TGTGCCAGCAGCGAGGGGGACAGAAGCTACACCTTC. Translating it yields CASSEGDRSYTF.

This clone appeared a single time. The chain couples TRBV30 to TRBJ2-2; 10 nucleotides agree with TRBD2. This CDR3 has 15 residues. Trimming removed 5 bases from V and 6 bases from J; junction bases left unmatched: 9. Germline CDR1 is GTSNPN and CDR2 is SVGIG (reference sequence). CDR3 residues: CAWGRELAGSGELFF. As DNA, the CDR3 is TGTGCCTGGGGACGGGAACTAGCGGGGTCCGGGGAGCTGTTTTTT.

The V gene is TRBV29-1, the J gene TRBJ2-3; TRBD2 might be the D (5 bases). The CDR3 runs to 12 residues. CDR1 is SQVTM and CDR2 is ANQGSEA in the germline V gene. V lost 4 bases to trimming and J lost 13 bases, with 18 bases between them. The CDR3 DNA reads as TGCAGCGTTGGCACGGACTCCCTATCCGAGTATTTT. This sequence encodes CSVGTDSLSEYF.

This chain joins TRBV7-6 and TRBJ2-3; the match to TRBD2 covers 9 bases. After removal of 0 bases from V and 3 bases from J, the junction contained 1 base not matched to a gene. Germline CDR1 is SGHVS and CDR2 is FNYEAQ. CDR3 length: 15 amino acids. The CDR3 reads CASSLASGSTDTQYF. As DNA, the CDR3 is TGTGCCAGCAGCTTAGCTAGCGGGAGTACAGATACGCAGTATTTT. Based on the CDR3 plus reference TRBV7-6 and TRBJ2-3, the full variable domain is GAGVSQSPRYKVTKRGQDVALRCDPISGHVSLYWYRQALGQGPEFLTYFNYEAQQDKSGLPNDRFSAERPEGSISTLTIQRTEQRDSAMYRCASSLASGSTDTQYFGPGTRLTVL.

CDR3 sequence (DNA): TGTGCCAGCAGCTTAGCAGGGGGCCCAAGCTCCTACGAGCAGTACTTC. Translated: CASSLAGGPSSYEQYF. V gene TRBV11-2 combines with J gene TRBJ2-7; 8 nucleotides agree with TRBD1. The germline V gene encodes CDR1 SGHAT and CDR2 FQNNGV. J gave up 0 bases and V 1 base, and 5 bases lay outside the gene matches. The CDR3 is 16 residues long.